This T cell receptor beta chain came from a study of cytomegalovirus exposure and HLA in healthy donors. Both 60 Vbeta primers and 13 Jbeta primers went into the PCR. Clones were read by immunoSEQ multiplex PCR, and TCRdb kept only the in-frame ones, dropping some. This sample has some 85,000 clones, with roughly 84% found just once. Trimming removed 6 bases at V and 0 bases at J, with 11 bases between. Germline V CDR1 and CDR2: MNHNY, SVGAGI (reference sequence). This CDR3 is 14 amino acids long. The rearrangement joins TRBV6-6 to TRBJ2-5; D is undetermined. Sequencing used PBMCs. The TCR was taken from a man between 18 and 35 years old in good health and CMV-seronegative. The CDR3 loop is CASRMRSYQETQYF. For the CDR3, the DNA is TGTGCCAGCAGAATGAGGTCGTACCAAGAGACCCAGTACTTC.